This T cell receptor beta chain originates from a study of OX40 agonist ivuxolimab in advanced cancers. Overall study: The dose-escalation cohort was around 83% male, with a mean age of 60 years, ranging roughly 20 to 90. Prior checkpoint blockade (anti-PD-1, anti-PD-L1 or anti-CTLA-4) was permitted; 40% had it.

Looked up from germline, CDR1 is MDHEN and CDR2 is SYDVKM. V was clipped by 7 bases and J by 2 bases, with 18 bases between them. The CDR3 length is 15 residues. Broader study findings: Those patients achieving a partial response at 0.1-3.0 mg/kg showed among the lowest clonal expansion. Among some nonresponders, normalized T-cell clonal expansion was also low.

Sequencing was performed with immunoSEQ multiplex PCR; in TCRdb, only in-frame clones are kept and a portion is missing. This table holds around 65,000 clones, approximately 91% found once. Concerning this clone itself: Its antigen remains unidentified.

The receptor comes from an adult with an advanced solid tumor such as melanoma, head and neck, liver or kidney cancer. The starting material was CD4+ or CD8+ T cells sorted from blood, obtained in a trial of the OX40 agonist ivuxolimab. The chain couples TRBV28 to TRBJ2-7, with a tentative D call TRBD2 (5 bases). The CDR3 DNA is TGTGCCAGCACCTCGAGGGCCGCCAACCCCTACGAGCAGTACTTC. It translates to CASTSRAANPYEQYF.